This T cell receptor (beta chain) was captured in a study of CD8 T cells in ankylosing spondylitis. Study conclusions and caveats: Certain motif variants had earlier appeared in reactive arthritis synovial fluid and blood. Disease-associated clones were reportedly significantly overrepresented in matched ankylosing spondylitis synovial fluid. In ankylosing spondylitis blood, a motif of seven or eight highly homologous TCR beta variants appeared characteristic.

The germline V gene encodes CDR1 SEHNR and CDR2 FQNEAQ (reference sequence). V shed 7 bases, J shed 9 bases, and the junction held 14 bases outside the gene matches. The CDR3 extends over 15 amino acids. As concerns this clonotype: The antigen remains undetermined.

5'-RACE, quantitative and with molecular barcodes, yielded the TCR beta libraries. TCRdb redid the calling of the 5' RACE reads with MiXCR, one entry per CDR3 protein. The sample shows approximately 88,000 distinct CDR3 sequences, about 8.8% of them seen only once. The chain employs TRBV7-9 and TRBJ2-1, with 8 bases identical to TRBD1. The sequence derives from a male donor with ankylosing spondylitis or in good health (not recorded which). The sequenced sample was blood, either unsorted or a sorted T cell fraction (not recorded which). CDR3 sequence reads: CASTNSTGARIEQFF. The CDR3 DNA reads as TGTGCCAGCACCAATTCGACAGGGGCGCGGATTGAGCAGTTCTTC. Full variable domain (remainder filled in from reference TRBV7-9 and TRBJ2-1): DTGVSQNPRHKITKRGQNVTFRCDPISEHNRLYWYRQTLGQGPEFLTYFQNEAQLEKSRLLSDRFSAERPKGSFSTLEIQRTEQGDSAMYLCASTNSTGARIEQFFGPGTRLTVL.